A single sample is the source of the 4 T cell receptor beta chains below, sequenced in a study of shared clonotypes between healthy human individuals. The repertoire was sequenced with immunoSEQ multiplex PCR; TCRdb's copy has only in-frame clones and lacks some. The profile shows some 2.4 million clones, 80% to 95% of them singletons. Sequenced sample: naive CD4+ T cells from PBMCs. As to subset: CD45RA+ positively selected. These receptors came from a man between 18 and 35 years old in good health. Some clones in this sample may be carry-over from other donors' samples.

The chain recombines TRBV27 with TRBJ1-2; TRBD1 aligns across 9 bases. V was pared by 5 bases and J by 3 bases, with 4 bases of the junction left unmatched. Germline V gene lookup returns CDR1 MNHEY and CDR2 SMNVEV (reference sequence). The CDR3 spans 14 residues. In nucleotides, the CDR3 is TGTGCCAGCAGTGAGACAGGGGGACACTATGGCTACACCTTC. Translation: CASSETGGHYGYTF.

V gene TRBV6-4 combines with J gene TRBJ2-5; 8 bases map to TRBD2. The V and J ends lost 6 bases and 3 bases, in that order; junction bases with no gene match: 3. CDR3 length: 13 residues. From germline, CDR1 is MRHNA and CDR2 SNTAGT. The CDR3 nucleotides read TGTGCCAGCAGGTGGCGGGAGGAAGAGACCCAGTACTTC. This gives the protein CASRWREEETQYF.

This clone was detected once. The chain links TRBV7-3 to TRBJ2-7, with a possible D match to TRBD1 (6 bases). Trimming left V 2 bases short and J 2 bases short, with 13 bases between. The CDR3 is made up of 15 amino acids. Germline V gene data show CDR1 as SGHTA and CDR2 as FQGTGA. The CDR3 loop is CASSLGIGQTYEQYF. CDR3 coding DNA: TGTGCCAGCAGCTTAGGTATCGGACAGACCTACGAGCAGTACTTC. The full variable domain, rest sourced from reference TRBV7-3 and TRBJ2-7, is GAGVSQTPSNKVTEKGKYVELRCDPISGHTALYWYRQSLGQGPEFLIYFQGTGAADDSGLPNDRFFAVRPEGSVSTLKIQRTERGDSAVYLCASSLGIGQTYEQYFGPGTRLTVT.

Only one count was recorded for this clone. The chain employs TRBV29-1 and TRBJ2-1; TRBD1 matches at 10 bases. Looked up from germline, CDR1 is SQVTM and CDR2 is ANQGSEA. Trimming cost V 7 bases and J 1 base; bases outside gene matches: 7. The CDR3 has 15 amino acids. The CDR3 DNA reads TGCAGCGGTCGGGACAGGGGACGATCCTACAATGAGCAGTTCTTC. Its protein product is CSGRDRGRSYNEQFF.